This TCR beta chain is drawn from a study of blood T cell repertoires in COVID-19. Repertoires were generated with immunoSEQ multiplex PCR, while TCRdb's copy carries only in-frame clones and drops some. The sample consists of approximately 210,000 clones, about four fifths of them appearing once. This clone appeared once. V shed 5 bases and J shed 4 bases, with 8 bases lying between them. The CDR3 totals 12 residues. CDR1 is SGHNT, CDR2 YENEEA, per germline. The TCR sequence derives from a woman in her forties or fifties with acute COVID-19. This rearrangement joins TRBV11-3 to TRBJ1-2; a possible D gene is TRBD1 (6 bases). The material sequenced was PBMCs or T cells enriched from blood (not recorded which). CDR3 nucleotide sequence: TGTGCCAGCAGCCGGGACACCTATGGCTACACCTTC. Its translation: CASSRDTYGYTF.